This record concerns one TCR beta chain sequence. The data derive from a study of blood T cell repertoires in COVID-19. For the study at large: Sites in the United States, Italy and Spain provided acute and convalescent COVID-19 samples. From T cells, B-cell-depleted T cells, or PBMCs came the material, which was cDNA or gDNA.

Study processing details: Amplification of reference gene primers was used by the study to estimate nucleated cell counts. TCRdb keeps only in-frame clones here, not all; method: immunoSEQ multiplex PCR. V and J calls and clone size are copied from that table; D and trimming were computed from the DNA. The sample carries 72,000 or so clones, 88% recorded once. Germline lookup yields CDR1 LGHDT and CDR2 YNNKEL (reference sequence). The V and J ends lost 6 bases and 9 bases respectively, with 15 bases between them. This CDR3 comprises 14 residues. This rearrangement joins TRBV3-1 (or the pseudogene TRBV3-2) to TRBJ1-6; D is ambiguous. Input material: peripheral blood. This sequence was found in a man aged 45-60 years with active COVID-19. This CDR3 reads CASSPNLGGSPLHF. CDR3 in DNA: TGTGCCAGCAGTCCTAACTTAGGAGGTTCACCCCTCCACTTT.